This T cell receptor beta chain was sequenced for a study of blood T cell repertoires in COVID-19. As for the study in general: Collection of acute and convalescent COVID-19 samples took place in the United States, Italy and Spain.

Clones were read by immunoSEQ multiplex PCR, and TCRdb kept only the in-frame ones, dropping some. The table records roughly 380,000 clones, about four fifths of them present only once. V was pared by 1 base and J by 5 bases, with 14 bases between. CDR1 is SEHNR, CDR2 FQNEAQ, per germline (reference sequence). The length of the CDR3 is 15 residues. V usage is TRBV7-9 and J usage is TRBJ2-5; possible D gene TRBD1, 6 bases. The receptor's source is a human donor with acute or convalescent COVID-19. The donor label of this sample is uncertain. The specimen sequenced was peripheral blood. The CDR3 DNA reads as TGTGCCAGCAGCTTAGTCCCAGGGGTTTGGGAGACCCAGTACTTC. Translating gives CASSLVPGVWETQYF.